This T cell receptor (beta chain) was sequenced in a study of T cells in Graves' hyperthyroidism and ophthalmopathy (dated by TCRdb to between 2018 and 2021). Background on the whole study: To identify TCR V-J signatures that set the groups apart, the researchers used a discovery cohort of 95 to 100 patients, made up of some 41 with Graves' ophthalmopathy and 55 to 65 with stable Graves' hyperthyroidism. Prospective prediction of ophthalmopathy was tested in an independent validation cohort consisting of under 20 hyperthyroidism patients and some 15 patients who later progressed to ophthalmopathy. The approximately 100 discovery patients were divided at random into training and test sets in a 7:3 ratio. The study also compared thyroid tissue and blood T-cell repertoires from 5 to 7 Graves' hyperthyroidism patients. Following sampling, methimazole starting at 30 mg daily was given to hyperthyroidism patients, and high-dose intravenous methylprednisolone was given to ophthalmopathy patients. The paper describes TCR Vbeta CDR3 sequencing of 130 to 150 peripheral blood samples, made up of approximately 40 ophthalmopathy patients, 70 to 75 hyperthyroidism patients and some 17 progressor patients.

This clonotype was counted at least ten times. No antigen is known for it. The sample holds no much larger clone one base away, and base qualities are not on file. The CDR3 holds 14 amino acids from the cysteine to the phenylalanine. The retained sequence is limited to the CDR3, 42 bases, with the frame set at the first base. V is trimmed back by 10 bases and J by 2 bases, and the junction contains 4 bases that no gene match accounts for. Looking up the germline V gene (reference sequence) yields CDR1 LNHDA and CDR2 SQIVND. General study outcomes and caveats: In cross-validation, a model built on a 13 V-J signature told ophthalmopathy apart from stable hyperthyroidism with 85% to 90% sensitivity and roughly 82% specificity, and in testing the same model reached 80%/75%. During validation, the model predicted progression to ophthalmopathy a median of about 6.5 months ahead of onset, with almost 71% sensitivity and roughly 72% specificity. Sample size was not statistically predetermined, and investigators were not blinded to group allocation. Most expanded thyroid clonotypes (frequency above 0.001) were also detected in blood, a finding suggesting that blood repertoires may reflect thyroid immune responses.

Exclusion was applied to patients with uncontrolled infections, other autoimmune diseases, pregnancy or lactation. Diagnoses were based on clinical symptoms, serum thyroxine and TRAb, thyroid ultrasound and orbital computed tomography. Total RNA was extracted with Trizol reagent, and quality was checked on an Agilent 2100 Bioanalyzer. TCR beta CDR3 regions were amplified from RNA transcripts. A first-round RT-PCR of the TCR CDR3 used the HTBI primer set with the Qiagen OneStep RT-PCR kit. A second multiplex PCR round built the libraries, followed by size selection and purification. The libraries were sequenced on an Illumina HiSeq2000 using paired-end 100 bp reads. The paper's processing steps were these. SOAPnuke was used to process the raw data, with reads discarded if the reads contained adapters or uncalled bases, had a mean Phred below 15, or lacked an exact constant-primer or identifier match. High-quality paired reads were merged using COPE v1.2.5, and each unique nucleotide sequence was defined as a clonotype. MiTCR v1.1 was used to align clonotypes to the IMGT TRBV, TRBD and TRBJ reference segments. Analysis was restricted to V-J combinations with a frequency above 0.0001, which covered 99.2% of repertoires. The TCS score was defined as the ratio of F50 (clonal expansion) to E x V (chaos), calculated using BLOSUM62-based TCRdist between CDR3 peptides within each V-J. Welch's t-statistics and random forest reduced roughly 500 V-J features to 13, which were used in a naive Bayes classifier (R e1071). The Morisita-Horn index was used to measure how similar the thyroid and blood repertoires were. Clones were called with MiXCR by TCRdb after fastp trimmed the public reads at Q25, and only in-frame beta chains were retained. Each entry is one CDR3 protein sequence, shown with its most common DNA and genes. Clone size and V and J calls follow TCRdb, not the original study. The sample data list 450,000 to 700,000 distinct CDR3 sequences, and roughly 46% of these were observed just once. The ten top clones hold 15% to 20% of the sample.

The chain couples TRBV19 to TRBJ2-5; TRBD2 aligns with 13 central bases. This receptor was identified in an adult woman with Graves' disease, either hyperthyroidism or ophthalmopathy (not recorded which). Input material: peripheral blood or thyroid tissue (not recorded which). In nucleotide form, the sequence is TGTGCCACCGGACTAGCGGGAGCTCAAGAGACCCAGTACTTC. The resulting protein is CATGLAGAQETQYF. With all but the CDR3 taken from the reference TRBV19 and TRBJ2-5 genes, the full variable domain is: DGGITQSPKYLFRKEGQNVTLSCEQNLNHDAMYWYRQDPGQGLRLIYYSQIVNDFQKGDIAEGYSVSREKKESFPLTVTSAQKNPTAFYLCATGLAGAQETQYFGPGTRLLVL.